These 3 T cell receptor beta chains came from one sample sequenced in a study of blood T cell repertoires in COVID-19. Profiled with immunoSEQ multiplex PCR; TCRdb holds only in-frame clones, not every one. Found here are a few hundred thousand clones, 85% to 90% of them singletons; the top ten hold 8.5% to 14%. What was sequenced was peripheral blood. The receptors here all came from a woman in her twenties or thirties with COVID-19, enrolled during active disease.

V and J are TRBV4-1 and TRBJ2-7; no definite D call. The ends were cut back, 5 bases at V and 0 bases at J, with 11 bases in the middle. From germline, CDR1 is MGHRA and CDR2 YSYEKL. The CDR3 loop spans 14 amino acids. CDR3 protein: CASSSIYYSYEQYF. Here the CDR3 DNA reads TGCGCCAGCAGCTCTATTTACTACTCCTACGAGCAGTACTTC.

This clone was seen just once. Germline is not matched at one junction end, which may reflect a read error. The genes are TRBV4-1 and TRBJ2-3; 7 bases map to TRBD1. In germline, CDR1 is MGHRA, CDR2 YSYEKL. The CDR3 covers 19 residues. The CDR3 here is CASSQDRAQRTYSTDTQYF. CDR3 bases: TGCGCCAGCAGTCAAGACAGGGCCCAAAGAACCTATAGCACAGATACGCAGTATTTT.

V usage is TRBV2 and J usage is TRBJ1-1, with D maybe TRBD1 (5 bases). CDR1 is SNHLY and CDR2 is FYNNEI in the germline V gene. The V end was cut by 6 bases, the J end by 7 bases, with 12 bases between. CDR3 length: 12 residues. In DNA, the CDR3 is TGTGCCAGCAGGGGCAGGGCGGATGAAGCTTTCTTT. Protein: CASRGRADEAFF. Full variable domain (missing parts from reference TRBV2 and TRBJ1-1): EPEVTQTPSHQVTQMGQEVILRCVPISNHLYFYWYRQILGQKVEFLVSFYNNEISEKSEIFDDQFSVERPDGSNFTLKIRSTKLEDSAMYFCASRGRADEAFFGQGTRLTVV.